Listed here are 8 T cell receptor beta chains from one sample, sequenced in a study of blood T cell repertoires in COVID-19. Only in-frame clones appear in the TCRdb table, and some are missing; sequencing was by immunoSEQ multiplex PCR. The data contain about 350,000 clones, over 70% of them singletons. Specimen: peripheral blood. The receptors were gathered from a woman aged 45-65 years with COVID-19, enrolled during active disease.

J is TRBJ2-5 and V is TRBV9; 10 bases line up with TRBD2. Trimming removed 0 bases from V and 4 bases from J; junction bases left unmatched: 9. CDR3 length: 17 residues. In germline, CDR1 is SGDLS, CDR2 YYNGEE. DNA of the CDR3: TGTGCCAGCAGCGTAGGGCGGTCTAGCGGGAGTGGAGAGACCCAGTACTTC. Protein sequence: CASSVGRSSGSGETQYF.

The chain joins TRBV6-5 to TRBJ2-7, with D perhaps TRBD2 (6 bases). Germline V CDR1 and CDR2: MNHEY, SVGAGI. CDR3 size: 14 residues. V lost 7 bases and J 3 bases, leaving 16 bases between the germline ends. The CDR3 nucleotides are TGTGCCAGCATCGTGGGGGGAGGATTCTACGAGCAGTACTTC. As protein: CASIVGGGFYEQYF.

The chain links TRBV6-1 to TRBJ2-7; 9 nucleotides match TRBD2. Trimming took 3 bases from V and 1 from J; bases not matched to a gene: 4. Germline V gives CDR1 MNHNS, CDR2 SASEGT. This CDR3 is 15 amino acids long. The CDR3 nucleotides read TGTGCCAGCAGTGATAGCGGGAGTGGGTCCTACGAGCAGTACTTC. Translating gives CASSDSGSGSYEQYF.

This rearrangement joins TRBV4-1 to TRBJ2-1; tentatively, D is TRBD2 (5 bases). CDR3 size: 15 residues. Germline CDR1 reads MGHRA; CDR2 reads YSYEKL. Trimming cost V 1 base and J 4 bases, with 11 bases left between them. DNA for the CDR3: TGCGCCAGCAGCCAAGGAGGGCAGGTTTACAATGAGCAGTTCTTC. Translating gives CASSQGGQVYNEQFF.

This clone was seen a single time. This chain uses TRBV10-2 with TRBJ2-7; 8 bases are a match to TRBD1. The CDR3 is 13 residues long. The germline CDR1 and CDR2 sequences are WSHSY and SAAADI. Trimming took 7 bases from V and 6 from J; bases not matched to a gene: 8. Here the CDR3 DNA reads TGCGCCAGCACCGTCGGACAGGGTGGCGAGCAGTACTTC. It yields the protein CASTVGQGGEQYF.

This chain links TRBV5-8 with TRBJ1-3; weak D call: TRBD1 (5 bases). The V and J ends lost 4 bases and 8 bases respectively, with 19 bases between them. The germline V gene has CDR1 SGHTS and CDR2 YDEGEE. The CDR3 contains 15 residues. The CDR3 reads CASSPNRGVHDTIYF. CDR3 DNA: TGTGCCAGCAGCCCTAACCGGGGGGTACATGACACCATATATTTT.

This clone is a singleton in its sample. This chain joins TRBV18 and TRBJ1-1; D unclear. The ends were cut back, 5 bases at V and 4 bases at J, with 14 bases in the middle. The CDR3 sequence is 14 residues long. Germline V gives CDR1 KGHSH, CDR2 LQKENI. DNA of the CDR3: TGTGCCAGCTCAACGAGGGTTAAGGCCACTGAAGCTTTCTTT. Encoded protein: CASSTRVKATEAFF. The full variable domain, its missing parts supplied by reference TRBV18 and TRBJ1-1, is NAGVMQNPRHLVRRRGQEARLRCSPMKGHSHVYWYRQLPEEGLKFMVYLQKENIIDESGMPKERFSAEFPKEGPSILRIQQVVRGDSAAYFCASSTRVKATEAFFGQGTRLTVV.

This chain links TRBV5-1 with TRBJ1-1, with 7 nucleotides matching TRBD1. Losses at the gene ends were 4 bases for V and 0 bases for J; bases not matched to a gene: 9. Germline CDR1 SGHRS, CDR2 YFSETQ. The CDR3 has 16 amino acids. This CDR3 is CASSVDPGQMNTEAFF. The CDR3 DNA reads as TGCGCCAGCAGCGTTGACCCGGGACAGATGAACACTGAAGCTTTCTTT.